Listed here are 25 T cell receptor beta chains from one sample, sequenced in a study of T cells in Graves' hyperthyroidism and ophthalmopathy. Researchers took RNA transcripts and amplified the TCR beta CDR3 regions from them. An initial round of RT-PCR targeting the TCR CDR3 relied on the HTBI primer set. A single record per CDR3 protein comes from TCRdb applying MiXCR to the multiplex PCR reads. The table has hundreds of thousands of distinct CDR3 sequences, 14% to 15% seen once. Sequencing input: blood. The receptors come from a middle-aged woman with Graves' ophthalmopathy.

This clonotype was seen repeatedly, ten times or more. The chain employs TRBV11-2 and TRBJ2-4; D gene uncertain. Trimming removed 4 bases from V and 6 bases from J, with 10 bases in between. The germline CDR1 and CDR2 sequences are SGHAT and FQNNGV. The CDR3 is 13 residues long. The CDR3 coding sequence is TGTGCCAGCAGCTCAACGGACCTAAACATTCAGTACTTC. The encoded protein is CASSSTDLNIQYF. Drawing the rest from reference TRBV11-2 and TRBJ2-4, the complete variable domain is EAGVAQSPRYKIIEKRQSVAFWCNPISGHATLYWYQQILGQGPKLLIQFQNNGVVDDSQLPKDRFSAERLKGVDSTLKIQPAKLEDSAVYLCASSSTDLNIQYFGAGTRLSVL.

This clonotype was seen many times. This chain links TRBV20-1 with TRBJ2-7; 10 bases map to TRBD2. V lost 3 bases to trimming and J lost 3 bases; unmatched junction nucleotides: 2. This CDR3 has 13 amino acids. Per germline, CDR1 DFQATT and CDR2 SNEGSKA (reference sequence). CDR3: CSARGTSDYEQYF. DNA for the CDR3: TGCAGTGCTAGGGGGACTAGCGACTACGAGCAGTACTTC.

Ten or more counts support this clonotype. The gene calls are TRBV6-1 and TRBJ2-7; tentatively, D is TRBD2 (5 bases). The CDR3 totals 14 residues. Trimming stripped 4 bases from V and 0 bases from J, with 10 bases between. Germline V lookup: CDR1 MNHNS, CDR2 SASEGT. The DNA of the CDR3 is TGTGCCAGCAGTGTCCGGCTAGCCTCCTACGAGCAGTACTTC. Its translation is CASSVRLASYEQYF.

This clonotype was recorded many times. The CDR3 region has the DNA TGTGCCAGCAGTACAACGGACAGGGGGTTCCATTCACCCCTCCACTTT. Encoded protein: CASSTTDRGFHSPLHF. V usage is TRBV6-1 and J usage is TRBJ1-6; TRBD1 agrees at 10 bases. V gave up 5 bases and J gave up 8 bases; unmatched junction bases: 9. The CDR3 extends over 16 amino acids. Germline-derived CDR1 and CDR2 are MNHNS and SASEGT.

The sample holds a few counts of this clonotype. The rearrangement joins TRBV28 to TRBJ1-5, with D possibly being TRBD1 (6 bases). V lost 3 bases, J lost 6 bases, and 12 bases lay in between. The CDR3 totals 14 residues. Germline V gene lookup returns CDR1 MDHEN and CDR2 SYDVKM. The CDR3 bases are TGTGCCAGCAGTTTGCAGGGACAACCTCAGCCCCAGCATTTT. This encodes CASSLQGQPQPQHF.

This clonotype was found many times. J is TRBJ1-5 and V is TRBV27; D is undetermined. This CDR3 is 15 amino acids long. With 0 bases removed from V and 3 bases from J, the gap between germline ends came to 9 bases. Germline CDR1 and CDR2: MNHEY and SMNVEV (reference sequence). The CDR3 reads CASSLSGGVNQPQHF. CDR3 nucleotides: TGTGCCAGCAGTTTATCTGGTGGGGTCAATCAGCCCCAGCATTTT.

There are many counts of this clonotype. The J gene is TRBJ2-5, the V gene TRBV19, with a possible D match to TRBD2 (5 bases). The CDR3 totals 14 residues. Germline V gives CDR1 LNHDA, CDR2 SQIVND (reference sequence). Trimming removed 5 bases from V and 7 bases from J, with 17 bases in between. CDR3 DNA sequence: TGTGCCAGTAGTTCTGGACTTAACACGGGGACCCAGTACTTC. The encoded protein is CASSSGLNTGTQYF.

At least ten counts were recorded for this clonotype. The gene calls are TRBV5-1 and TRBJ2-6; the D is unclear. The germline V and J ends were trimmed by 8 bases and 2 bases, with 8 bases remaining between them. This CDR3 has 13 residues. Germline values: CDR1 SGHRS, CDR2 YFSETQ. CDR3 nucleotide sequence: TGCGCCAGTACAGCTGCTGGGGCCAACGTCCTGACTTTC. Encoded protein: CASTAAGANVLTF.

This clonotype was recorded at least ten times. The CDR3 bases are TGTGCCAGCAGCCGTAGCGGGAGTAATATGAACGAGCAGTACTTC. Its translation: CASSRSGSNMNEQYF. J is TRBJ2-7 and V is TRBV7-6, with 9 bases that match TRBD2. CDR3 length equals 15 residues. Looked up from germline, CDR1 is SGHVS and CDR2 is FNYEAQ. The V segment lost 5 bases and the J segment 5 bases; nucleotides outside the gene matches: 10.

The sample holds many counts of this clonotype. This chain links TRBV5-5 with TRBJ1-2; D ambiguous. V lost 1 base and J 4 bases, leaving 8 bases between the germline ends. Per germline, CDR1 SGHKS and CDR2 YYEKEE (reference sequence). This CDR3 spans 13 amino acids. The CDR3 here is CASSLTHGYGYTF. For the CDR3, the DNA is TGTGCCAGCAGCTTGACCCATGGCTATGGCTACACCTTC.

This clonotype was seen ten or more times. V is TRBV6-2 or TRBV6-3 and J is TRBJ2-7; 8 nucleotides align to TRBD1. Unmatched junction bases numbered 8, after V lost 6 bases and J lost 4 bases. CDR3 size: 14 residues. Germline lookup yields CDR1 MNHEY and CDR2 SVGEGT. CDR3 region: CASSFRTGPYEQYF. The CDR3 bases are TGTGCCAGCAGCTTCCGGACAGGGCCGTACGAGCAGTACTTC.

There are many counts of this clonotype. The chain uses TRBV6-1 and TRBJ2-7; possibly TRBD1 for D (5 bases). Deletions cut 4 bases from V and 4 bases from J, with 8 bases between. CDR3 size: 12 residues. Germline V gene data show CDR1 as MNHNS and CDR2 as SASEGT. The CDR3 DNA sequence: TGTGCCAGCAGTGCCCCAGGGTACGAGCAGTACTTC. It codes for CASSAPGYEQYF.

In this sample, this clonotype turned up many times. J is TRBJ1-2 and V is TRBV30; D perhaps matches TRBD1 (5 bases). Germline CDR1 reads GTSNPN; CDR2 reads SVGIG (reference sequence). The germline V and J ends were trimmed by 2 bases and 13 bases, with 20 bases remaining between them. The CDR3 runs 13 residues. As DNA, the CDR3 is TGTGCCTGGAGTCCCCAGTCCCTCGTCGGGGGCACCTTC. Translated: CAWSPQSLVGGTF.

The table lists this clonotype with a few counts. The V call is TRBV19, the J call TRBJ2-7, with a tentative D call TRBD2 (6 bases). Germline CDR1 and CDR2: LNHDA and SQIVND (reference sequence). The CDR3 has 14 amino acids. V was clipped by 6 bases and J by 2 bases, with 14 bases between them. The CDR3 protein is CASSHRDFAYEQYF. As DNA, the CDR3 is TGTGCCAGTAGCCACCGGGACTTCGCCTACGAGCAGTACTTC.

There are a few counts of this clonotype. The J gene is TRBJ2-7, the V gene TRBV18, with 12 bases matching TRBD2. The J segment lost 2 bases and the V segment lost 3 bases, leaving 5 bases of the junction unmatched. Germline loops: CDR1 KGHSH, CDR2 LQKENI. CDR3 length: 16 amino acids. The DNA of the CDR3 is TGTGCCAGCTCACCCCTAGCGGGAGGGACCCCCTACGAGCAGTACTTC. Amino acids: CASSPLAGGTPYEQYF. Complete variable domain (other parts from reference TRBV18 and TRBJ2-7): NAGVMQNPRHLVRRRGQEARLRCSPMKGHSHVYWYRQLPEEGLKFMVYLQKENIIDESGMPKERFSAEFPKEGPSILRIQQVVRGDSAAYFCASSPLAGGTPYEQYFGPGTRLTVT.

This clonotype was counted ten times or more. CDR3 coding DNA: TGCAGTGCTAGAGACGGGAGAGGGGAGACCCAGTACTTC. This sequence encodes CSARDGRGETQYF. The chain links TRBV20-1 to TRBJ2-5, with D possibly matching TRBD2 (6 bases). This CDR3 is 13 amino acids long. V was clipped by 0 bases and J by 5 bases, with 10 bases between them. The germline CDR1 and CDR2 sequences are DFQATT and SNEGSKA (reference sequence).

This clonotype was found many times. V gene TRBV20-1 combines with J gene TRBJ1-5; D might be TRBD1 (5 bases). V was shortened by 3 bases and J by 3 bases, with 9 bases between the two germline ends. The germline V gene has CDR1 DFQATT and CDR2 SNEGSKA (reference sequence). The CDR3 has 13 amino acids. The CDR3 nucleotides read TGCAGTGCTAGTGGGGGACCCAATCAGCCCCAGCATTTT. This gives the protein CSASGGPNQPQHF.

As to this clonotype: This may arise from a read error, as a much more abundant clone is one base away. The chain's CDR3 is CASSIVSGIYEQYF. CDR3 coding DNA: TGTGCCAGTAGTATAGTTAGCGGTATCTACGAGCAGTACTTC. The chain employs TRBV19 and TRBJ2-7, with D perhaps matching TRBD2 (6 bases). V lost 1 base and J lost 3, with 10 bases in between. The length of the CDR3 is 14 residues. Germline V gene data show CDR1 as LNHDA and CDR2 as SQIVND (reference sequence).

V and J are TRBV20-1 and TRBJ2-5; 11 bases map to TRBD2. The V gene's germline CDR1 is DFQATT and CDR2 SNEGSKA (reference sequence). After removal of 0 bases from V and 5 bases from J, the junction contained 11 bases not matched to a gene. This CDR3 is built from 17 residues. CDR3 bases: TGCAGTGCTAGAGATGTGACTAGCGGGGAGGCTTTGGAGACCCAGTACTTC. It yields the protein CSARDVTSGEALETQYF.

The rearrangement links TRBV15 to TRBJ2-5; unclear D gene. The CDR3 contains 15 residues. V was pared by 0 bases and J by 2 bases, with 10 bases between. Per the germline V gene, CDR1 is LNHNV and CDR2 is YYDKDF (reference sequence). CDR3 nucleotides: TGTGCCACCAGCAGAGAGGGATTTGGACAAGAGACCCAGTACTTC. Translated, it gives CATSREGFGQETQYF.

This clonotype was seen many times. This chain joins TRBV11-2 and TRBJ2-7; no clear D. V lost 0 bases to trimming and J lost 6 bases, with 9 bases between them. Looked up from germline, CDR1 is SGHAT and CDR2 is FQNNGV. CDR3 length: 13 amino acids. CDR3 coding DNA: TGTGCCAGCAGCTTAGATCGATACGGCGAGCAGTACTTC. Translating it yields CASSLDRYGEQYF.

This clonotype was detected ten times or more. The chain has TRBV27 and TRBJ1-5, with 9 bases matching TRBD1. V shed 5 bases, J shed 9 bases, and the junction held 2 bases outside the gene matches. The CDR3 sequence is 12 residues long. Germline values: CDR1 MNHEY, CDR2 SMNVEV (reference sequence). CDR3 region: CASSGTGRPQHF. DNA for the CDR3: TGTGCCAGCAGTGGGACAGGGAGGCCCCAGCATTTT.

The CDR3 reads CASSPPRGPQHF. CDR3 DNA sequence: TGTGCCAGCAGCCCACCACGAGGGCCCCAGCATTTT. The rearrangement uses TRBV28 and TRBJ1-5; D is ambiguous. This CDR3 is 12 amino acids long. Germline CDR1 and CDR2: MDHEN and SYDVKM. V shed 6 bases and J shed 9 bases, with 12 bases lying between them.

The chain is built from TRBV6-1 and TRBJ2-7; D might be TRBD2 (7 bases). This CDR3 has 15 amino acids. V lost 6 bases and J 0 bases, leaving 15 bases between the germline ends. CDR1 is MNHNS, CDR2 SASEGT, per germline. For the CDR3, the DNA is TGTGCCAGCAGACTCCTAGCGGACAGCTCCTACGAGCAGTACTTC. Translation: CASRLLADSSYEQYF.

There are many counts of this clonotype. The rearrangement uses TRBV30 and TRBJ2-2; unclear D gene. V lost 3 bases and J lost 6, with 5 bases in between. Germline V lookup: CDR1 GTSNPN, CDR2 SVGIG (reference sequence). The CDR3 runs to 11 residues. CDR3 amino acids: CAWSKAGELFF. CDR3 bases: TGTGCCTGGAGCAAGGCCGGGGAGCTGTTTTTT. Full variable domain (missing parts from reference TRBV30 and TRBJ2-2): SQTIHQWPATLVQPVGSPLSLECTVEGTSNPNLYWYRQAAGRGLQLLFYSVGIGQISSEVPQNLSASRPQDRQFILSSKKLLLSDSGFYLCAWSKAGELFFGEGSRLTVL.